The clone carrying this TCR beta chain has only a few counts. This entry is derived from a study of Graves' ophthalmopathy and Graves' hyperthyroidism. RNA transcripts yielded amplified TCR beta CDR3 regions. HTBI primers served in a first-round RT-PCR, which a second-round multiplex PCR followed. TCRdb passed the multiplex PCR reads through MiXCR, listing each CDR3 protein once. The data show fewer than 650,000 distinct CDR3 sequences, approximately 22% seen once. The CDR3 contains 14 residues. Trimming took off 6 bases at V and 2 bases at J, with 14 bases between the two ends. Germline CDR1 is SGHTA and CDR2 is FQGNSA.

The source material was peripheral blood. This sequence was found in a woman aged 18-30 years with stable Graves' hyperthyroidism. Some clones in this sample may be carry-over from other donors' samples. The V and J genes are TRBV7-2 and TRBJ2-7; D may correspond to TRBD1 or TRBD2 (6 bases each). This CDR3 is CASRKQGGPYEQYF. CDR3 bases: TGTGCCAGCAGAAAGCAAGGGGGGCCCTACGAGCAGTACTTC.